This T cell receptor beta chain is from a study of CD8 T cells in ankylosing spondylitis. TCRdb re-called the 5' RACE reads with MiXCR, one entry per CDR3 protein. The data show a few hundred thousand distinct CDR3 sequences, with 20% to 25% seen just once and roughly 4% held by the top ten. Trimming removed 0 bases at V and 7 bases at J, with 13 bases between. Germline CDR1 SQVTM, CDR2 ANQGSEA. The CDR3 sequence is 14 residues long. This clonotype occurred a few times. The chain uses TRBV29-1 and TRBJ2-1, with no clear D. The sequenced sample consisted of blood, either unsorted or a sorted T cell fraction (not recorded which). This TCR was sampled from a female donor with ankylosing spondylitis or in good health (not recorded which). CDR3 amino acids: CSVEDPRGVNEQFF. CDR3 DNA: TGCAGCGTTGAAGACCCCCGTGGGGTAAATGAGCAGTTCTTC.